The clone carrying this T cell receptor beta chain was counted at least ten times. The data were taken from a study of CD4 and CD8 cells across lung adenocarcinoma regions. This CDR3 has 16 amino acids. V was pared by 4 bases and J by 5 bases, with 9 bases of the junction left unmatched. CDR1 and CDR2 (germline): ENHRY, SYGVKD. TCRdb recomputed calls from the PCR reads with MiXCR, one row per CDR3 protein. The table lists several thousand distinct CDR3 sequences, around 51% of them singletons. J is TRBJ2-5 and V is TRBV10-3; 11 bases are shared with TRBD2. This TCR came from a male donor with lung adenocarcinoma. The CD4 and CD8 labels of this study may be unreliable. Material for sequencing was CD8+ T cells from the center of a lung tumor. The CDR3 DNA is TGTGCCATCAGTGGAACTAGCGGGAGTCGTTGGGAGACCCAGTACTTC. Translated, it gives CAISGTSGSRWETQYF.